The rows below give T cell receptor beta chains drawn from one sample of a study of lymphopenia after photon versus proton radiotherapy. Profiled with immunoSEQ multiplex PCR; TCRdb holds only in-frame clones, not every one. The data contain 29,000 or so clones, roughly 86% of them singletons. This material consisted of peripheral blood, taken from a patient treated with proton-based radiotherapy. The receptors derive from a woman aged 55-70 years with cholangiocarcinoma. Some clones in this sample may be carry-over from other donors' samples. CDR3s include the opening cysteine and the closing phenylalanine or tryptophan. Each record gives: clone size, J gene, D gene, V gene, CDR3 protein, CDR3 DNA. A D gene is named only where the DNA matches it firmly. Some rows have no size entry. The others give once, few or many, or a class for an expanded clone.

abundance: -; j_gene: TRBJ2-7; d_gene: TRBD2; v_gene: TRBV29-1; CDR3aa: CSVETSGPYEQYF; CDR3nt: TGCAGCGTCGAGACTAGCGGCCCCTACGAGCAGTACTTC
abundance: -; j_gene: TRBJ2-1; d_gene: -; v_gene: TRBV5-5; CDR3aa: CASSGYSGNEQFF; CDR3nt: TGTGCCAGCAGCGGCTACAGCGGGAATGAGCAGTTCTTC
abundance: -; j_gene: TRBJ2-7; d_gene: -; v_gene: TRBV5-5; CDR3aa: CASSPGRRIYEQQYF; CDR3nt: TGTGCCAGCAGCCCGGGAAGGAGGATCTACGAGCAGCAGTACTTC
abundance: -; j_gene: TRBJ2-5; d_gene: -; v_gene: TRBV5-1; CDR3aa: CASSSGTRQETQYF; CDR3nt: TGCGCCAGCAGCTCGGGGACGAGACAAGAGACCCAGTACTTC
abundance: -; j_gene: TRBJ1-2; d_gene: -; v_gene: TRBV15; CDR3aa: CATSRPSDHYGYTF; CDR3nt: TGTGCCACCAGCAGGCCATCGGACCACTATGGCTACACCTTC
abundance: -; j_gene: TRBJ1-3; d_gene: -; v_gene: TRBV9; CDR3aa: CASSVAPFGSYSSGNTIYF; CDR3nt: TGTGCCAGCAGCGTAGCACCATTTGGCTCCTATAGCTCTGGAAACACCATATATTTT
abundance: -; j_gene: TRBJ2-7; d_gene: -; v_gene: TRBV4-1; CDR3aa: CASSQWRRSSYEQYF; CDR3nt: TGCGCCAGCAGCCAATGGCGGCGAAGCTCCTACGAGCAGTACTTC
abundance: -; j_gene: TRBJ1-2; d_gene: -; v_gene: TRBV2; CDR3aa: CASPPWDYGYTF; CDR3nt: TGTGCCAGCCCACCCTGGGACTATGGCTACACCTTC
abundance: -; j_gene: TRBJ2-1; d_gene: -; v_gene: TRBV11-3; CDR3aa: CASSPSEGQGNEQFF; CDR3nt: TGTGCCAGCAGCCCTTCGGAGGGCCAAGGGAATGAGCAGTTCTTC
abundance: -; j_gene: TRBJ2-1; d_gene: -; v_gene: TRBV9; CDR3aa: CASSVGGSGSYNEQFF; CDR3nt: TGTGCCAGCAGCGTAGGGGGAAGCGGGTCCTACAATGAGCAGTTCTTC
abundance: -; j_gene: TRBJ1-1; d_gene: TRBD1; v_gene: TRBV7-2; CDR3aa: CASSRDRGGTEAFF; CDR3nt: TGTGCCAGCAGCCGGGACAGGGGGGGCACTGAAGCTTTCTTT
abundance: -; j_gene: TRBJ1-5; d_gene: -; v_gene: TRBV4-3; CDR3aa: CASSQEGRYGQPQHF; CDR3nt: TGCGCCAGCAGCCAAGAGGGGCGGTATGGTCAGCCCCAGCATTTT
abundance: -; j_gene: TRBJ1-4; d_gene: TRBD1; v_gene: TRBV19; CDR3aa: CASSQGQGVEKLFF; CDR3nt: TGTGCCAGTAGTCAAGGACAGGGGGTGGAAAAACTGTTTTTT
abundance: -; j_gene: TRBJ2-5; d_gene: TRBD1; v_gene: TRBV15; CDR3aa: CATSLRGRETQYF; CDR3nt: TGTGCCACCAGTCTCAGGGGGCGAGAGACCCAGTACTTC
abundance: few; j_gene: TRBJ1-2; d_gene: -; v_gene: TRBV6-5; CDR3aa: CASFGLSVGIYTF; CDR3nt: TGTGCCAGCTTTGGCCTTTCCGTGGGGATCTACACCTTC
abundance: -; j_gene: TRBJ2-1; d_gene: TRBD2; v_gene: TRBV5-5; CDR3aa: CASIHHIPGLAGWYEQFF; CDR3nt: TGTGCCAGCATCCACCATATACCCGGACTAGCGGGTTGGTATGAGCAGTTCTTC
abundance: -; j_gene: TRBJ2-7; d_gene: -; v_gene: TRBV9; CDR3aa: CASSRGPGHPSYEQYF; CDR3nt: TGTGCCAGCAGCCGTGGCCCGGGTCATCCATCCTACGAGCAGTACTTC
abundance: -; j_gene: TRBJ2-7; d_gene: -; v_gene: TRBV7-9; CDR3aa: CASSLGTGHSYEQYF; CDR3nt: TGTGCCAGCAGCTTAGGAACAGGACACTCCTACGAGCAGTACTTC
abundance: -; j_gene: TRBJ2-3; d_gene: -; v_gene: TRBV7-2; CDR3aa: CASRSSFITDTQYF; CDR3nt: TGTGCCAGCAGATCCTCATTTATCACAGATACGCAGTATTTT
abundance: -; j_gene: TRBJ2-7; d_gene: -; v_gene: TRBV21-1; CDR3aa: CAHPHPPRRGPYEQYF; CDR3nt: TGTGCCCATCCCCACCCCCCCCGCAGGGGCCCTTACGAGCAGTACTTC
abundance: -; j_gene: TRBJ1-2; d_gene: TRBD1; v_gene: TRBV11-2; CDR3aa: CASSLRTGGYHYGYTF; CDR3nt: TGTGCCAGCAGCTTAAGAACAGGGGGTTATCACTATGGCTACACCTTC
abundance: few; j_gene: TRBJ2-1; d_gene: TRBD1; v_gene: TRBV6-5; CDR3aa: CASRSPGQGKDEQFF; CDR3nt: TGTGCCAGCAGGTCGCCGGGACAGGGCAAGGATGAGCAGTTCTTC
abundance: -; j_gene: TRBJ2-5; d_gene: -; v_gene: TRBV7-9; CDR3aa: CASSSIGQPQETQYF; CDR3nt: TGTGCCAGCAGCTCAATAGGACAGCCCCAAGAGACCCAGTACTTC
abundance: -; j_gene: TRBJ2-2; d_gene: -; v_gene: TRBV27; CDR3aa: CASSFFWGTGELFF; CDR3nt: TGTGCCAGCAGTTTTTTTTGGGGAACCGGGGAGCTGTTTTTT
abundance: -; j_gene: TRBJ2-3; d_gene: TRBD2; v_gene: TRBV5-4; CDR3aa: CASSLGPSGDTDTQYF; CDR3nt: TGTGCCAGCAGCTTGGGGCCTAGCGGAGACACAGATACGCAGTATTTT
abundance: -; j_gene: TRBJ1-2; d_gene: TRBD1; v_gene: TRBV7-9; CDR3aa: CASSLVTGLNWHGYTF; CDR3nt: TGTGCCAGCAGCTTAGTGACAGGGTTGAATTGGCATGGCTACACCTTC
abundance: -; j_gene: TRBJ1-3; d_gene: -; v_gene: TRBV5-1; CDR3aa: CASSPPSSGNTIYF; CDR3nt: TGCGCCAGCAGTCCCCCCAGCTCTGGAAACACCATATATTTT
abundance: -; j_gene: TRBJ1-4; d_gene: TRBD1; v_gene: TRBV2; CDR3aa: CATQKTGVYEKLFF; CDR3nt: TGTGCCACCCAAAAGACAGGGGTATATGAAAAACTGTTTTTT
abundance: -; j_gene: TRBJ2-1; d_gene: -; v_gene: TRBV6-5; CDR3aa: CASSYGRGGNEQFF; CDR3nt: TGTGCCAGCAGTTACGGCAGGGGAGGCAATGAGCAGTTCTTC
abundance: -; j_gene: TRBJ2-5; d_gene: -; v_gene: TRBV18; CDR3aa: CASSPPGHGQETQYF; CDR3nt: TGTGCCAGCTCACCCCCCGGGCACGGGCAAGAGACCCAGTACTTC
abundance: -; j_gene: TRBJ2-5; d_gene: -; v_gene: TRBV6-1; CDR3aa: CASSVARGLGETQYF; CDR3nt: TGTGCCAGCAGTGTGGCCAGGGGCTTGGGGGAGACCCAGTACTTC
abundance: -; j_gene: TRBJ2-7; d_gene: -; v_gene: TRBV10-1; CDR3aa: CASSDGRGGFYEQYF; CDR3nt: TGCGCCAGCAGTGATGGCAGGGGAGGATTCTACGAGCAGTACTTC
abundance: -; j_gene: TRBJ1-2; d_gene: -; v_gene: TRBV7-9; CDR3aa: CASSLMVNYGYTF; CDR3nt: TGTGCCAGCAGCTTAATGGTTAACTATGGCTACACCTTC
abundance: -; j_gene: TRBJ2-1; d_gene: -; v_gene: TRBV6-5; CDR3aa: CASSYVPGMDEQFF; CDR3nt: TGTGCCAGCAGTTACGTTCCGGGGATGGATGAGCAGTTCTTC
abundance: -; j_gene: TRBJ2-3; d_gene: TRBD2; v_gene: TRBV7-9; CDR3aa: CASSPLAGVLTDTQYF; CDR3nt: TGTGCCAGCAGCCCACTAGCGGGAGTTTTGACAGATACGCAGTATTTT
abundance: -; j_gene: TRBJ1-2; d_gene: TRBD1; v_gene: TRBV27; CDR3aa: CASGPGTGGLYGYTF; CDR3nt: TGTGCCAGCGGGCCCGGGACAGGGGGGCTCTATGGCTACACCTTC
abundance: -; j_gene: TRBJ2-7; d_gene: TRBD1; v_gene: TRBV7-6; CDR3aa: CASSLGAVGQGYEQYF; CDR3nt: TGTGCCAGCAGCCTCGGGGCCGTAGGACAGGGCTACGAGCAGTACTTC
abundance: -; j_gene: TRBJ2-3; d_gene: -; v_gene: TRBV11-2; CDR3aa: CASSKNPAGTTDTQYF; CDR3nt: TGTGCCAGCAGCAAAAATCCGGCGGGGACTACAGATACGCAGTATTTT
abundance: -; j_gene: TRBJ1-1; d_gene: TRBD1; v_gene: TRBV5-1; CDR3aa: CASSYRGRMDTEAFF; CDR3nt: TGCGCCAGCAGCTACAGGGGTCGTATGGACACTGAAGCTTTCTTT
abundance: -; j_gene: TRBJ2-5; d_gene: TRBD1; v_gene: TRBV7-2; CDR3aa: CASSLQGTGKRETQYF; CDR3nt: TGTGCCAGCAGCTTACAAGGGACAGGGAAGAGGGAGACCCAGTACTTC
abundance: -; j_gene: TRBJ1-2; d_gene: -; v_gene: TRBV13; CDR3aa: CASSLVGIYGYTF; CDR3nt: TGTGCCAGCAGCTTGGTAGGGATCTATGGCTACACCTTC
abundance: -; j_gene: TRBJ2-1; d_gene: -; v_gene: TRBV5-1; CDR3aa: CASSLGSGDNEQFF; CDR3nt: TGCGCCAGCAGCTTGGGAAGCGGCGACAATGAGCAGTTCTTC
abundance: -; j_gene: TRBJ1-4; d_gene: -; v_gene: TRBV19; CDR3aa: CASSTRLGTTNEKLFF; CDR3nt: TGTGCCAGTAGTACACGACTCGGGACAACTAATGAAAAACTGTTTTTT
abundance: -; j_gene: TRBJ2-7; d_gene: TRBD1; v_gene: TRBV6-5; CDR3aa: CASSYSGTGGYEQYF; CDR3nt: TGTGCCAGCAGTTACTCGGGGACAGGGGGCTACGAGCAGTACTTC
abundance: -; j_gene: TRBJ1-3; d_gene: -; v_gene: TRBV9; CDR3aa: CASSAQDLSYSGNTIYF; CDR3nt: TGTGCCAGCAGCGCCCAAGACTTAAGCTATTCTGGAAACACCATATATTTT
abundance: -; j_gene: TRBJ2-3; d_gene: TRBD1; v_gene: TRBV9; CDR3aa: CASSVAGTGATDTQYF; CDR3nt: TGTGCCAGCAGCGTAGCTGGGACAGGGGCCACAGATACGCAGTATTTT
abundance: few; j_gene: TRBJ1-3; d_gene: -; v_gene: TRBV7-9; CDR3aa: CASSPKVRLSGNTIYF; CDR3nt: TGTGCCAGCAGCCCGAAAGTTCGGCTCTCTGGAAACACCATATATTTT
abundance: few; j_gene: TRBJ1-5; d_gene: -; v_gene: TRBV28; CDR3aa: CASSSSGQPQHF; CDR3nt: TGTGCCAGCAGTTCTAGTGGCCAGCCCCAGCATTTT
abundance: -; j_gene: TRBJ2-6; d_gene: -; v_gene: TRBV6-5; CDR3aa: CASSYRAGANVLTF; CDR3nt: TGTGCCAGCAGTTACAGGGCTGGGGCCAACGTCCTGACTTTC
abundance: -; j_gene: TRBJ2-5; d_gene: -; v_gene: TRBV9; CDR3aa: CASSVAHRKETQYF; CDR3nt: TGTGCCAGCAGCGTAGCCCACAGGAAAGAGACCCAGTACTTC
abundance: few; j_gene: TRBJ1-5; d_gene: -; v_gene: TRBV6-1; CDR3aa: CASRWGPNQPQHF; CDR3nt: TGTGCCAGCAGATGGGGTCCCAATCAGCCCCAGCATTTT
abundance: -; j_gene: TRBJ1-5; d_gene: -; v_gene: TRBV7-2; CDR3aa: CASRFSGDSNQPQHF; CDR3nt: TGTGCCAGCAGGTTTTCGGGGGATAGCAATCAGCCCCAGCATTTT
abundance: -; j_gene: TRBJ1-5; d_gene: -; v_gene: TRBV27; CDR3aa: CASSPTWAGNQPQHF; CDR3nt: TGTGCCAGCAGTCCTACTTGGGCTGGGAATCAGCCCCAGCATTTT
abundance: -; j_gene: TRBJ2-7; d_gene: -; v_gene: TRBV5-4; CDR3aa: CASSLAPGGTKTYEQYF; CDR3nt: TGTGCCAGCAGCTTGGCCCCCGGAGGGACAAAGACCTACGAGCAGTACTTC
abundance: -; j_gene: TRBJ2-7; d_gene: TRBD2; v_gene: TRBV18; CDR3aa: CASSPRRELPYEQYF; CDR3nt: TGTGCCAGCTCACCGAGGCGGGAGTTACCCTACGAGCAGTACTTC